This T cell receptor beta chain was captured in a study of OX40 agonist ivuxolimab in advanced cancers. Whole-study findings and limits: Clonal expansion by week 6 occurred in CD4+ and CD8+ blood T cells (at 0.1 to 3.0 mg/kg).

Patients with autoimmune history or systemic immunosuppression were excluded. The timepoints at which blood was sampled were baseline, cycle 4 day 1, and cycle 7 day 1. Details on this clone: What it recognizes is unknown.

The V and J ends lost 0 bases and 8 bases respectively, with 23 bases between them. The CDR3 extends over 18 amino acids. Assay used: immunoSEQ multiplex PCR; TCRdb lists only in-frame clones, some missing. This sample carries about 72,000 clones, around nine tenths of them seen once, and the ten largest clones take 5% to 6.5%. This TCR was recovered from an adult with an advanced solid tumor such as melanoma, head and neck, liver or kidney cancer. The chain has TRBV23-1 and TRBJ2-1; maybe TRBD1 (6 bases). TRBV23-1 is classed as an ORF, of uncertain function. The sample was CD4+ or CD8+ T cells sorted from blood, taken in a trial of the OX40 agonist ivuxolimab. This chain's CDR3 is CASSQSQQGTHSRDEQFF. The CDR3, as DNA: TGCGCCAGCAGTCAATCCCAACAGGGAACTCATTCAAGGGATGAGCAGTTCTTC.